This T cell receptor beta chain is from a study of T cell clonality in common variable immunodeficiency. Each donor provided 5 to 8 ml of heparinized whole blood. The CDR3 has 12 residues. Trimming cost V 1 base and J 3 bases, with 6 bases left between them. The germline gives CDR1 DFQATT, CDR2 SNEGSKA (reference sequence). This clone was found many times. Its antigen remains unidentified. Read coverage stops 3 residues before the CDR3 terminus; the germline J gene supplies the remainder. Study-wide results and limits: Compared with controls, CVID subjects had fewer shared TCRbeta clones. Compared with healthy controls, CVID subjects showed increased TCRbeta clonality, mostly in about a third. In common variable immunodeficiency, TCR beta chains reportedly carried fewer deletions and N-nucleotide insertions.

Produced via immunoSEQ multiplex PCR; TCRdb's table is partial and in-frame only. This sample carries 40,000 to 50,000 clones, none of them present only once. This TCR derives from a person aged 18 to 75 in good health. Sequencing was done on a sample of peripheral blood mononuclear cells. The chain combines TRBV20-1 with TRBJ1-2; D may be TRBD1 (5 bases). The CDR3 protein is CSARARDYGYTF. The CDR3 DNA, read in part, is TGCAGTGCTAGAGCCAGGGACTATGGC.